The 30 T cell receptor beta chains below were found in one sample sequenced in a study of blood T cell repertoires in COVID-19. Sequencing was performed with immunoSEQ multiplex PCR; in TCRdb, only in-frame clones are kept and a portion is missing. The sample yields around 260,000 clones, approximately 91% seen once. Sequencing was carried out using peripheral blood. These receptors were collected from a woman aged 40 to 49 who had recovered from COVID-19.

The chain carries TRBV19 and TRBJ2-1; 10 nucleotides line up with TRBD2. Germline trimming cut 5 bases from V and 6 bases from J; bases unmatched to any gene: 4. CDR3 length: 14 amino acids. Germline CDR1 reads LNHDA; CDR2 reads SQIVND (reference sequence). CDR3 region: CASSVAGGLNEQFF. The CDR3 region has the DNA TGTGCCAGTAGTGTAGCGGGAGGTCTCAATGAGCAGTTCTTC. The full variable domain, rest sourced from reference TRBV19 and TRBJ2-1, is DGGITQSPKYLFRKEGQNVTLSCEQNLNHDAMYWYRQDPGQGLRLIYYSQIVNDFQKGDIAEGYSVSREKKESFPLTVTSAQKNPTAFYLCASSVAGGLNEQFFGPGTRLTVL.

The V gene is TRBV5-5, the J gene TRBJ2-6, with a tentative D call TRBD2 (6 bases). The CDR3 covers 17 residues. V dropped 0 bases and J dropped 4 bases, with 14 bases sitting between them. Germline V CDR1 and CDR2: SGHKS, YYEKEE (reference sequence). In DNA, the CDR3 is TGTGCCAGCAGCTTGGAACTGGGGGGAGCGGGGGCCAACGTCCTGACTTTC. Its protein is CASSLELGGAGANVLTF.

The CDR3 nucleotides are TGTGCCAGTAATTCTGGACAGGGGGCGGTCGGGGAGCTGTTTTTT. It translates to CASNSGQGAVGELFF. The gene calls are TRBV19 and TRBJ2-2; 11 bases align to TRBD1. J was trimmed by 7 bases and V by 7 bases; bases with no gene match: 8. Per germline, CDR1 LNHDA and CDR2 SQIVND (reference sequence). CDR3 length equals 15 residues.

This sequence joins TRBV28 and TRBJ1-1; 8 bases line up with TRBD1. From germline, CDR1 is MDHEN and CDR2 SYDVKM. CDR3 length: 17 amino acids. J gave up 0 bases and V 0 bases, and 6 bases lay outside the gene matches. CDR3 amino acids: CASSLWITGGMNTEAFF. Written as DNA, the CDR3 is TGTGCCAGCAGTTTATGGATAACAGGGGGGATGAACACTGAAGCTTTCTTT.

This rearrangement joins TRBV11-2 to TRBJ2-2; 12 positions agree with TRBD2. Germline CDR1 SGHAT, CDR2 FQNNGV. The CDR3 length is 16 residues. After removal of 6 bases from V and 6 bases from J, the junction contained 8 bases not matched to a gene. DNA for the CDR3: TGTGCCAGCAGACCTCGACTAGCGGGAGATGCCGGGGAGCTGTTTTTT. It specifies CASRPRLAGDAGELFF.

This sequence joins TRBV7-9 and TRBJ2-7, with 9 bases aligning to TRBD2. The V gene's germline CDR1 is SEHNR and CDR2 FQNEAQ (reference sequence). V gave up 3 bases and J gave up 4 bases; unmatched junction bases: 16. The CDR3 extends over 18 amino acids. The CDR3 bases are TGTGCCAGCAGCTTGGTTCTGCTAGCGGGGTCGACGGGGTACGAGCAGTACTTC. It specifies CASSLVLLAGSTGYEQYF.

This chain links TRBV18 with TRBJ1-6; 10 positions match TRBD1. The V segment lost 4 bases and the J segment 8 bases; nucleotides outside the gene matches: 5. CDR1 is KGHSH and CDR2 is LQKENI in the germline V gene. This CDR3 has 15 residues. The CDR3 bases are TGTGCCAGCTCACTGACAGGGGGCGAGGATTCACCCCTCCACTTT. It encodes CASSLTGGEDSPLHF.

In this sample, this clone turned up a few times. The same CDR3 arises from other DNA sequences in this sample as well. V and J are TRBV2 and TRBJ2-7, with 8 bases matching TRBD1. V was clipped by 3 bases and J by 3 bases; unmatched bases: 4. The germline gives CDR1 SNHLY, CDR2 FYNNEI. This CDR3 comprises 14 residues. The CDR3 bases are TGTGCCAGCAGTGAGAGGACAGGGAGCTACGAGCAGTACTTC. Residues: CASSERTGSYEQYF.

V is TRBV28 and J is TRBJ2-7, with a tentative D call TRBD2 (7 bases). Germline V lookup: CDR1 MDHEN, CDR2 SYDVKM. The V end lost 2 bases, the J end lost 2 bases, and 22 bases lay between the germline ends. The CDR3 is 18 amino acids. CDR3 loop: CASSLPVGGGPRPYEQYF. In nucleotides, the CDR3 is TGTGCCAGCAGTTTACCTGTGGGAGGGGGTCCTCGCCCCTACGAGCAGTACTTC.

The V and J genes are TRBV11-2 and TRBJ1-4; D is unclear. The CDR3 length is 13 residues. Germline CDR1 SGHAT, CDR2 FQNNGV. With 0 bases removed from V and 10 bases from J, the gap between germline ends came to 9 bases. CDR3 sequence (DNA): TGTGCCAGCAGCTTAGATCAGCGGGTAAAACTGTTTTTT. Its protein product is CASSLDQRVKLFF.

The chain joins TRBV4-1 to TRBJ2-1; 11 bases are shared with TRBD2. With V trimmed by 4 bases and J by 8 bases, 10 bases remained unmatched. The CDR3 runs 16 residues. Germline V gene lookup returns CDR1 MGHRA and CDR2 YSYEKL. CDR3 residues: CASSLRQLAGGHEQFF. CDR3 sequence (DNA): TGCGCCAGCAGCCTAAGGCAGCTAGCGGGAGGCCATGAGCAGTTCTTC.

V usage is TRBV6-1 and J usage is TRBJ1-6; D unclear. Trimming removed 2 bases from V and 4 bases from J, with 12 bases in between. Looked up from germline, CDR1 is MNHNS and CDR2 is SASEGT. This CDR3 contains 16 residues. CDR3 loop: CASSETGSPYNSPLHF. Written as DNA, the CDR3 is TGTGCCAGCAGTGAAACGGGGAGCCCTTATAATTCACCCCTCCACTTT.

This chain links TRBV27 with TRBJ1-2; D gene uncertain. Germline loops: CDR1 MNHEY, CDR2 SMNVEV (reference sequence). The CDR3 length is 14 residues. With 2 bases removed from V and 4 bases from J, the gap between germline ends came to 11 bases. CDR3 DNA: TGTGCCAGCAGTTTACGGTCTGATCCCTATGGCTACACCTTC. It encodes CASSLRSDPYGYTF.

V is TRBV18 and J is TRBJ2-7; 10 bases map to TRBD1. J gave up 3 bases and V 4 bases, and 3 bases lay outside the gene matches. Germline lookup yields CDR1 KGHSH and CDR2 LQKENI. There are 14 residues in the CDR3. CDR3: CASSRDRGLYEQYF. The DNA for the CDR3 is TGTGCCAGCTCACGGGACAGGGGTCTCTACGAGCAGTACTTC.

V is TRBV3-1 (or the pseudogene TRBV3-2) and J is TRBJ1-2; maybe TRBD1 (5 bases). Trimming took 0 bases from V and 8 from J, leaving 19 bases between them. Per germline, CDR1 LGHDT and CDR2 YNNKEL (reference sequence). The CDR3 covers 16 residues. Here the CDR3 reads CASSQDLSGRGQGYTF. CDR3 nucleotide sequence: TGTGCCAGCAGCCAAGATCTAAGTGGTAGGGGTCAAGGCTACACCTTC.

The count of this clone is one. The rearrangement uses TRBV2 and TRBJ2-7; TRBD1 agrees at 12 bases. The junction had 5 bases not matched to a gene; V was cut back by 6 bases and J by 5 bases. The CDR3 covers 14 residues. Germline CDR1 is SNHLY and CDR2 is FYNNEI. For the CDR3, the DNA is TGTGCCAGCAGCTCGGGACAGGGGGCCCACGAGCAGTACTTC. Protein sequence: CASSSGQGAHEQYF. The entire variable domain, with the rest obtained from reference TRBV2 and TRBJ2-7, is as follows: EPEVTQTPSHQVTQMGQEVILRCVPISNHLYFYWYRQILGQKVEFLVSFYNNEISEKSEIFDDQFSVERPDGSNFTLKIRSTKLEDSAMYFCASSSGQGAHEQYFGPGTRLTVT.

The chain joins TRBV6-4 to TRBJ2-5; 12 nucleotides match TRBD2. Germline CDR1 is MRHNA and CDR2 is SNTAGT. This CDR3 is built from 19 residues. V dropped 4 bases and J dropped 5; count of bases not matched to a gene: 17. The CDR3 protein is CASSGLAGAVRDRAETQYF. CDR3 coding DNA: TGTGCCAGCAGTGGACTAGCGGGAGCGGTCCGGGACCGGGCGGAGACCCAGTACTTC.

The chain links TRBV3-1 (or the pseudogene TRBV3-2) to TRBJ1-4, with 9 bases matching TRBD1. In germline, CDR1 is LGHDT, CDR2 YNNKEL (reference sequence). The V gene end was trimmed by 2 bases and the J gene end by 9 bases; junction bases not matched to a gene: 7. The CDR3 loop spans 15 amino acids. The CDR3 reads CASSQQTGGWQKLFF. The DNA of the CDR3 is TGTGCCAGCAGCCAACAGACAGGGGGTTGGCAAAAACTGTTTTTT.

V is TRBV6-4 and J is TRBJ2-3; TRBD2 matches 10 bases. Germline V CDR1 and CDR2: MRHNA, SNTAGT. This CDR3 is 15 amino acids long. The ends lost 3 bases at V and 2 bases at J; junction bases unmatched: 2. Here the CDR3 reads CASSELAGSTDTQYF. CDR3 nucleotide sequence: TGTGCCAGCAGTGAACTAGCGGGGTCCACAGATACGCAGTATTTT.

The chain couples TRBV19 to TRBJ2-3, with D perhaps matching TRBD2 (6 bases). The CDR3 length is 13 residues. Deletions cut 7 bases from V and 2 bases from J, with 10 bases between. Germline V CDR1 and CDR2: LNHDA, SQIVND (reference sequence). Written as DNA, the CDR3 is TGTGCCAGTACGCCGGGAGACACAGATACGCAGTATTTT. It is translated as CASTPGDTDTQYF.

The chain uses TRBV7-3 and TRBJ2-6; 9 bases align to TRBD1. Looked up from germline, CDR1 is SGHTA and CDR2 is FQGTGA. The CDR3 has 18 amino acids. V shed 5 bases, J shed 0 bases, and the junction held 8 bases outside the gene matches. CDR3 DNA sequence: TGTGCCAGCAGCCCTTGGACAGGGGCAGGCTCTGGGGCCAACGTCCTGACTTTC. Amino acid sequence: CASSPWTGAGSGANVLTF.

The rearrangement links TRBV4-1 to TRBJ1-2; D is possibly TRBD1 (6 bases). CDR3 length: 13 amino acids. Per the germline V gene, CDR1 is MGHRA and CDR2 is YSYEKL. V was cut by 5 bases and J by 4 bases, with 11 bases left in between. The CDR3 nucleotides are TGCGCCAGCAGCGCGGACAGAGTCTATGGCTACACCTTC. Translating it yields CASSADRVYGYTF.

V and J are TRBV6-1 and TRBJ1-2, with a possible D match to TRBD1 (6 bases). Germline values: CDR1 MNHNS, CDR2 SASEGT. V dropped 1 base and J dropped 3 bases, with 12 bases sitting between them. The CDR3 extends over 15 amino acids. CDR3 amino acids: CASSEGSDRYYGYTF. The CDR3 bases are TGTGCCAGCAGTGAAGGGTCGGACAGATACTATGGCTACACCTTC.

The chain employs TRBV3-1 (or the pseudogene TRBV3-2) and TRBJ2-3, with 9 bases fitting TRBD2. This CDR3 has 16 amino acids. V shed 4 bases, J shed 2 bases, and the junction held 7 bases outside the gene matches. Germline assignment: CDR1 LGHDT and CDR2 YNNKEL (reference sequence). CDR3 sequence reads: CASSPDPSGNTDTQYF. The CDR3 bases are TGTGCCAGCAGCCCCGATCCTAGCGGGAACACAGATACGCAGTATTTT.

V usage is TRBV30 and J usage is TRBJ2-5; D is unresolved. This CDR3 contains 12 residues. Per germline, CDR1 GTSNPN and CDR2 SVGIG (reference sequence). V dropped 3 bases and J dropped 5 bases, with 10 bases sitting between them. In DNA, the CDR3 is TGTGCCTGGAGCCCTCTTTTGGAGACCCAGTACTTC. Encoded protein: CAWSPLLETQYF.

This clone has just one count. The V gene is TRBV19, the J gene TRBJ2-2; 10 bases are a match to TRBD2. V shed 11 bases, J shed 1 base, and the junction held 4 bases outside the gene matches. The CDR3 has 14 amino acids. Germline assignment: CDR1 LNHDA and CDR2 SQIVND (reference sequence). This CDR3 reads CAGRTSGNTGELFF. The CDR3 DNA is TGTGCCGGCAGGACTAGCGGGAACACCGGGGAGCTGTTTTTT.

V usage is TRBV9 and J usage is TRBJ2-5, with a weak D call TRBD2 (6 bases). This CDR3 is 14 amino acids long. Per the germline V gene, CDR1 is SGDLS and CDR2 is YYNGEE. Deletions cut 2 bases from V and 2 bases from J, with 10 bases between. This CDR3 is CASSVSSDQETQYF. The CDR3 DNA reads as TGTGCCAGCAGCGTGTCTAGCGATCAAGAGACCCAGTACTTC.

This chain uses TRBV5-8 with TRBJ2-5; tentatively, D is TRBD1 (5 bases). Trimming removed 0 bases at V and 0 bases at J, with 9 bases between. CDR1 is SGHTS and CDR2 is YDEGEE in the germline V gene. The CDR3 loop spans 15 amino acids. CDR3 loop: CASSLGRANQETQYF. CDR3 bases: TGTGCCAGCAGCTTGGGCAGGGCGAACCAAGAGACCCAGTACTTC.

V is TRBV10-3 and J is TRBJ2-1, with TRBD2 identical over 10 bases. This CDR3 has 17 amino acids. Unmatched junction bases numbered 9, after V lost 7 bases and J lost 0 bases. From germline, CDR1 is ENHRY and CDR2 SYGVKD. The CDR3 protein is CAINPSGSSSSYNEQFF. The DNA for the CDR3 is TGTGCCATCAATCCTAGCGGGAGTTCCTCCTCCTACAATGAGCAGTTCTTC.

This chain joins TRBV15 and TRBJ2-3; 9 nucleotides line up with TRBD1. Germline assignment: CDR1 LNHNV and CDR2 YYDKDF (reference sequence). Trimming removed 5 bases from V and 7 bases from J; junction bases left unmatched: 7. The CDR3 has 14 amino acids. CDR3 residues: CATSVDRGTNTQYF. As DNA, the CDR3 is TGTGCCACCAGCGTGGACAGGGGCACGAATACGCAGTATTTT. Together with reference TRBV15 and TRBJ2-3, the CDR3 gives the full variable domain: DAMVIQNPRYQVTQFGKPVTLSCSQTLNHNVMYWYQQKSSQAPKLLFHYYDKDFNNEADTPDNFQSRRPNTSFCFLDIRSPGLGDTAMYLCATSVDRGTNTQYFGPGTRLTVL.